This T cell receptor (beta chain) was observed in a study of T cell repertoires in cytomegalovirus infection. The overall study: Well-studied HLA-B-restricted CMV epitopes were used in the study alongside recently identified HLA-C-restricted ones. Public TCR beta signatures indicated both CMV infection and matching HLA type.

One entry per CDR3 protein, called by TCRdb with MiXCR from the reads. The sample contains some 800,000 distinct CDR3 sequences, 32% of which appear only once. Germline V gives CDR1 MGHRA, CDR2 YSYEKL. Trimming removed 1 base from V and 5 bases from J; junction bases left unmatched: 10. The CDR3 runs to 17 residues. This clonotype was seen more than once but under ten times. What it binds is not known. The origin of this receptor is a human donor in good health (CMV status not recorded). Some clones in this sample may be carry-over from other donors' samples. The rearrangement links TRBV4-1 to TRBJ2-5, with 10 bases that match TRBD1. Material: cultured CD8+ T cells from PBMCs, obtained from culture after CMV antigen stimulation. The CDR3 is CASSQVVGQGSRETQYF. Written as DNA, the CDR3 is TGCGCCAGCAGCCAAGTTGTGGGACAGGGGTCTCGGGAGACCCAGTACTTC.